This TCR beta chain comes out of a study of response to subunit inactivated influenza vaccine. General study results and limits: The authors suggested that few new T cells are recruited per seasonal influenza vaccination.

This clonotype has a count of ten or more. The antigen is unknown. TCRdb redid the calling of the RT-PCR reads with MiXCR, one entry per CDR3 protein. Seen here are 800,000 to 1,000,000 distinct CDR3 sequences, 20% to 25% observed once, and the top ten hold more than 8.5%. This TCR derives from a man aged 45 to 65 who received an inactivated influenza vaccine. Specimen: PBMCs from blood, collected about 5 days after vaccination.

CDR3 sequence (DNA): TGTGCCAGCAGTTACTTGGGACTAGCGGGAGTTTTTGAGCAGTACTTC. Protein product: CASSYLGLAGVFEQYF. The chain has TRBV6-2 or TRBV6-3 and TRBJ2-7; 14 nucleotides align to TRBD2. The CDR3 has 16 residues. Germline-derived CDR1 and CDR2 are MNHEY and SVGEGT. The V and J ends lost 1 base and 7 bases, in that order; junction bases with no gene match: 6.